The 20 T cell receptor beta chains presented below share a single source sample, sequenced in a study of cytomegalovirus exposure and HLA in healthy donors. With 60 Vbeta and 13 Jbeta primers, the PCR was carried out. Assay used: immunoSEQ multiplex PCR; TCRdb lists only in-frame clones, some missing. Of about 100,000 clones in the sample, about 80% are singletons; the top ten hold around 7.4%. Specimen: PBMCs. The receptors stem from a young man in good health and CMV-seronegative.

The chain joins TRBV2 to TRBJ2-7; tentative D call: TRBD2 (5 bases). From germline, CDR1 is SNHLY and CDR2 FYNNEI. CDR3 size: 15 residues. The V end was cut by 2 bases, the J end by 4 bases, with 15 bases between. CDR3 sequence: CASSETSAASYEQYF. The CDR3 region has the DNA TGTGCCAGCAGTGAAACATCAGCGGCATCGTACGAGCAGTACTTC.

The chain employs TRBV30 and TRBJ1-4; D is possibly TRBD1 (5 bases). The CDR3 runs 13 residues. In germline, CDR1 is GTSNPN, CDR2 SVGIG (reference sequence). With 1 base removed from V and 5 bases from J, the gap between germline ends came to 8 bases. The CDR3 protein is CAWSGQLNEKLFF. The CDR3 DNA sequence: TGTGCCTGGAGTGGACAGCTAAATGAAAAACTGTTTTTT.

This clone showed up just a few times. This chain links TRBV10-2 with TRBJ2-2; 10 bases are a match to TRBD1. This CDR3 region has 15 residues. Germline V lookup: CDR1 WSHSY, CDR2 SAAADI. J was trimmed by 5 bases and V by 6 bases; bases with no gene match: 6. CDR3 residues: CASRAGTGDTGELFF. In DNA, the CDR3 is TGCGCCAGCAGAGCCGGGACAGGGGATACCGGGGAGCTGTTTTTT.

Points on this clone: A read error may produce the germline difference seen at one junction end. J is TRBJ1-2 and V is TRBV19; 8 bases fit TRBD1. The germline V gene encodes CDR1 LNHDA and CDR2 SQIVND (reference sequence). The CDR3 spans 13 residues. The CDR3 nucleotides read TGTGCCAGTAGTTTAGACAGGGGCTATGGCTACACCTTC. Translating it yields CASSLDRGYGYTF.

The chain carries TRBV5-4 and TRBJ2-7; 10 positions match TRBD2. J gave up 7 bases and V 4 bases, and 20 bases lay outside the gene matches. The CDR3 extends over 18 amino acids. Germline V gene lookup returns CDR1 SGHNT and CDR2 YYREEE (reference sequence). The CDR3 DNA reads as TGTGCCAGCAGCCCTCCTGTCTTGGCTAGCGGGGGAAAGAAAGAGCAGTACTTC. It specifies CASSPPVLASGGKKEQYF.

The chain joins TRBV14 to TRBJ2-7; the match to TRBD1 covers 7 bases. The CDR3 has 16 residues. From germline, CDR1 is SGHDN and CDR2 FVKESK. The V gene end was trimmed by 0 bases and the J gene end by 3 bases; junction bases not matched to a gene: 8. The CDR3 coding sequence is TGTGCCAGCAGCCAAGATATGGCGACAGGGTTCTACGAGCAGTACTTC. Its protein product is CASSQDMATGFYEQYF.

This sequence joins TRBV6-1 and TRBJ1-2; D is unresolved. This CDR3 has 13 amino acids. Per the germline V gene, CDR1 is MNHNS and CDR2 is SASEGT. V was clipped by 7 bases and J by 5 bases, with 14 bases between them. The CDR3 nucleotides are TGTGCCAGCACCCTCCAACGAGGGTATGGCTACACCTTC. Translation gives CASTLQRGYGYTF.

J is TRBJ2-5 and V is TRBV5-1; the match to TRBD1 covers 7 bases. The CDR3 contains 16 residues. Trimming took 2 bases from V and 0 from J; bases not matched to a gene: 7. Germline CDR1 reads SGHRS; CDR2 reads YFSETQ. The CDR3 protein is CASSLSGTAHQETQYF. The DNA of the CDR3 is TGCGCCAGCAGCTTATCCGGGACAGCTCACCAAGAGACCCAGTACTTC.

The V call is TRBV7-8, the J call TRBJ2-7; a weak D match, TRBD2 (6 bases). The germline V and J ends were trimmed by 5 bases and 6 bases, with 23 bases remaining between them. The CDR3 length is 16 residues. CDR1 is SGHVS, CDR2 FQNEAQ, per germline. In nucleotides, the CDR3 is TGTGCCAGCAGCGGATTAGTCCTGGGGACTGGACTCGAGCAGTACTTC. Encoded protein: CASSGLVLGTGLEQYF.

V and J are TRBV6-1 and TRBJ2-7, with 8 bases lining up with TRBD2. Germline assignment: CDR1 MNHNS and CDR2 SASEGT. The CDR3 loop spans 14 amino acids. V shed 8 bases, J shed 3 bases, and the junction held 9 bases outside the gene matches. DNA for the CDR3: TGTGCCAGCTACAACCCAGCGGGGGTCTACGAGCAGTACTTC. Protein: CASYNPAGVYEQYF.

The chain carries TRBV7-8 and TRBJ1-4; a possible D gene is TRBD1 (6 bases). The CDR3 loop spans 18 amino acids. V lost 5 bases and J 5 bases, leaving 24 bases between the germline ends. The germline CDR1 and CDR2 sequences are SGHVS and FQNEAQ. CDR3 coding DNA: TGTGCCAGCAGCCTAGGAGGGGTTTGGGACGGACAGAATGAAAAACTGTTTTTT. This codes for CASSLGGVWDGQNEKLFF. Full variable domain (outside the CDR3, taken from reference TRBV7-8 and TRBJ1-4): GAGVSQSPRYKVAKRGQDVALRCDPISGHVSLFWYQQALGQGPEFLTYFQNEAQLDKSGLPSDRFFAERPEGSVSTLKIQRTQQEDSAVYLCASSLGGVWDGQNEKLFFGSGTQLSVL.

V and J are TRBV12-5 and TRBJ1-5, with 10 bases identical to TRBD1. The V segment lost 1 base and the J segment 0 bases; nucleotides outside the gene matches: 3. The length of the CDR3 is 17 residues. CDR1 LGHNT and CDR2 FRNRAP come from the germline V gene. The DNA for the CDR3 is TGTGCTAGTGGTTTGGGACAGGGGGCATATAGCAATCAGCCCCAGCATTTT. Encoded protein: CASGLGQGAYSNQPQHF.

CDR3 sequence: CASGLETGARYNEQFF. CDR3 bases: TGTGCTAGTGGTTTGGAAACAGGGGCTAGATACAATGAGCAGTTCTTC. This rearrangement joins TRBV12-5 to TRBJ2-1; 7 nucleotides align to TRBD1. CDR3 size: 16 residues. Unmatched junction bases numbered 7, after V lost 1 base and J lost 4 bases. Germline CDR1 LGHNT, CDR2 FRNRAP.

The chain links TRBV7-9 to TRBJ2-2, with no clear D. The germline V and J ends were trimmed by 5 bases and 2 bases, with 15 bases remaining between them. Germline V lookup: CDR1 SEHNR, CDR2 FQNEAQ (reference sequence). The CDR3 spans 16 residues. CDR3 amino acids: CASSLPESFNTGELFF. The CDR3 bases are TGTGCCAGCAGCCTACCCGAGAGTTTCAACACCGGGGAGCTGTTTTTT. The variable domain in full, with the rest retrieved from reference TRBV7-9 and TRBJ2-2, is DTGVSQNPRHKITKRGQNVTFRCDPISEHNRLYWYRQTLGQGPEFLTYFQNEAQLEKSRLLSDRFSAERPKGSFSTLEIQRTEQGDSAMYLCASSLPESFNTGELFFGEGSRLTVL.

The chain has TRBV19 and TRBJ2-5, with a tentative D call TRBD1 (6 bases). This CDR3 contains 13 residues. Per the germline V gene, CDR1 is LNHDA and CDR2 is SQIVND (reference sequence). Trimming pared 6 bases from V and 11 bases from J, leaving 19 bases between. The DNA for the CDR3 is TGTGCCAGTAGCCTGGACAGCCAGGCCCGACAGTACTTC. It specifies CASSLDSQARQYF.

This sequence joins TRBV11-1 and TRBJ2-5, with 12 bases that match TRBD2. From germline, CDR1 is SGHAT and CDR2 FQDESV (reference sequence). The length of the CDR3 is 18 residues. V lost 0 bases to trimming and J lost 4 bases; unmatched junction nucleotides: 9. The CDR3 region is CASSLAPASGRVVETQYF. Written as DNA, the CDR3 is TGTGCCAGCAGCTTAGCGCCGGCTAGCGGGAGGGTGGTAGAGACCCAGTACTTC.

The chain links TRBV18 to TRBJ2-1, with 11 bases matching TRBD2. With 0 bases clipped from V and 8 bases from J, the junction kept 6 bases outside the gene matches. CDR3 length equals 16 residues. Germline CDR1 reads KGHSH; CDR2 reads LQKENI. CDR3 nucleotide sequence: TGTGCCAGCTCACCACCAGTAGCGGGAGGGTTGCATGAGCAGTTCTTC. This translates into CASSPPVAGGLHEQFF.

This rearrangement joins TRBV4-1 to TRBJ2-2; 7 nucleotides match TRBD1. With 1 base clipped from V and 5 bases from J, the junction kept 10 bases outside the gene matches. The CDR3 is made up of 17 amino acids. Germline V gives CDR1 MGHRA, CDR2 YSYEKL. CDR3 bases: TGCGCCAGCAGCCAAGTCCCCAGGGGGTTTCTTACCGGGGAGCTGTTTTTT. Translated: CASSQVPRGFLTGELFF.

The J gene is TRBJ2-7, the V gene TRBV5-1, with a tentative D call TRBD1 (6 bases). The V gene's germline CDR1 is SGHRS and CDR2 YFSETQ. V was pared by 4 bases and J by 6 bases, with 26 bases between. The CDR3 is 17 residues long. CDR3: CASSQPLPGEVRVEQYF. In DNA form, the CDR3 reads TGCGCCAGCAGCCAGCCCCTTCCAGGGGAAGTAAGGGTCGAGCAGTACTTC.

J is TRBJ2-7 and V is TRBV7-9; TRBD1 matches at 8 bases. Unmatched junction bases numbered 6, after V lost 5 bases and J lost 6 bases. The CDR3 runs to 13 residues. Looked up from germline, CDR1 is SEHNR and CDR2 is FQNEAQ (reference sequence). The CDR3 loop reads CASSVGQVSEQYF. The DNA for the CDR3 is TGTGCCAGCAGCGTGGGACAGGTATCCGAGCAGTACTTC.